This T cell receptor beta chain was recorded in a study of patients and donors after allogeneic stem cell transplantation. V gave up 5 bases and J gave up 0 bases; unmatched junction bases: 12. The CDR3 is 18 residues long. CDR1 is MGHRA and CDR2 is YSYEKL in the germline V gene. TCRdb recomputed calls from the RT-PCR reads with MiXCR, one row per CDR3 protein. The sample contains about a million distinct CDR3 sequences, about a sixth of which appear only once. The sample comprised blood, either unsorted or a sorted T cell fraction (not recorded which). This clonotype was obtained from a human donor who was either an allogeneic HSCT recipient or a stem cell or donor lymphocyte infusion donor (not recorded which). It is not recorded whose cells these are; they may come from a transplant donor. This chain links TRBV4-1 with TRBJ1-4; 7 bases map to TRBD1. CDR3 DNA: TGCGCCAGCAGCTCGCGCCACAGGGGAGCTTCAACTAATGAAAAACTGTTTTTT. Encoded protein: CASSSRHRGASTNEKLFF.